The present entry profiles one TCR beta chain with its context. What it recognizes is unknown. This sample is drawn from a study of T cells in Graves' hyperthyroidism and ophthalmopathy. Study results and caveats: In blood, most of the thyroid clonotypes expanded above 0.001 were also present.

Researchers amplified the TCR beta CDR3 regions from RNA transcripts. Researchers ran a first-round RT-PCR on the TCR CDR3 using the HTBI primer set. TCRdb used MiXCR to reprocess the multiplex PCR reads, holding one entry per CDR3 protein. Among about 360,000 distinct CDR3 sequences listed, approximately 13% were seen once. The V end was cut by 6 bases, the J end by 10 bases, with 13 bases between. From germline, CDR1 is DFQATT and CDR2 SNEGSKA (reference sequence). The CDR3 has 12 amino acids. The material sequenced was blood. The genes are TRBV20-1 and TRBJ1-6, with D possibly matching TRBD1 (6 bases). The sequence came from a woman younger than 30 with Graves' hyperthyroidism. CDR3 sequence reads: CSAKGGDSPLHF. As DNA, the CDR3 is TGCAGTGCGAAGGGGGGGGACTCACCCCTCCACTTT.